One sample yielded the 26 T cell receptor beta chains listed below, sequenced in a study of T cell changes during pregnancy in multiple sclerosis. The table came from immunoSEQ multiplex PCR; TCRdb's copy has only in-frame clones and leaves some out. This sample has 40,000 to 60,000 clones; around 94% occur once, and the top ten carry roughly 0.71%. Specimen: CD4+ T cells from peripheral blood mononuclear cells, collected in the third trimester of pregnancy. All receptors derive from a female donor with multiple sclerosis, enrolled in a pregnancy study.

This rearrangement joins TRBV23-1 to TRBJ1-5; tentative D call: TRBD1 (6 bases). TRBV23-1 is identified as an open reading frame with a role that is uncertain. V was clipped by 6 bases and J by 5 bases, with 20 bases between them. The CDR3 length is 16 residues. As DNA, the CDR3 is TGCGCCAGCAGCCGAGTATCGACAGGACCCGATCAGCCCCAGCATTTT. It specifies CASSRVSTGPDQPQHF.

V and J are TRBV5-1 and TRBJ1-1; D may be TRBD1 (6 bases). Germline V gene sequence: CDR1 SGHRS, CDR2 YFSETQ. This CDR3 has 14 residues. The ends were cut back, 1 base at V and 3 bases at J, with 10 bases in the middle. The CDR3 region is CASSLTGLDTEAFF. In DNA form, the CDR3 reads TGCGCCAGCAGCTTGACAGGGTTAGACACTGAAGCTTTCTTT.

The chain has TRBV10-3 and TRBJ1-1; 11 nucleotides align to TRBD1. The germline V gene encodes CDR1 ENHRY and CDR2 SYGVKD. The CDR3 covers 18 residues. J lost 0 bases, V lost 11 bases, and 17 bases had no gene match. The chain's CDR3 is CASHPGRGQGEMNTEAFF. CDR3 sequence (DNA): TGTGCCTCACACCCAGGAAGGGGACAGGGGGAAATGAACACTGAAGCTTTCTTT.

The chain has TRBV6-1 and TRBJ2-3; TRBD1 is a possible D gene (6 bases). Trimming took off 9 bases at V and 5 bases at J, with 15 bases between the two ends. The CDR3 covers 13 residues. Germline V CDR1 and CDR2: MNHNS, SASEGT. The DNA of the CDR3 is TGTGCCAGTCACCCCCAGGGGCGAGATACGCAGTATTTT. Translated, it gives CASHPQGRDTQYF.

The chain employs TRBV7-9 and TRBJ1-2; no clear D. Trimming left V 5 bases short and J 8 bases short, with 15 bases between. This CDR3 has 13 residues. CDR1 is SEHNR and CDR2 is FQNEAQ in the germline V gene (reference sequence). The CDR3 nucleotides read TGTGCCAGCAGCCCAGACACCGCGTTAGGCTACACCTTC. It translates to CASSPDTALGYTF. Drawing the rest from reference TRBV7-9 and TRBJ1-2, the complete variable domain is DTGVSQNPRHKITKRGQNVTFRCDPISEHNRLYWYRQTLGQGPEFLTYFQNEAQLEKSRLLSDRFSAERPKGSFSTLEIQRTEQGDSAMYLCASSPDTALGYTFGSGTRLTVV.

The chain has TRBV29-1 and TRBJ2-7; possibly TRBD2 for D (5 bases). Between the trimmed V and J ends, which lost 6 bases and 2 bases, there was a span of 11 bases. Per the germline V gene, CDR1 is SQVTM and CDR2 is ANQGSEA. This CDR3 comprises 12 residues. In DNA form, the CDR3 reads TGCAGCGTAGTAGACGGGACCTACGAGCAGTACTTC. Its translation is CSVVDGTYEQYF.

This sequence joins TRBV4-3 and TRBJ1-6, with 8 positions matching TRBD1. The V gene end was trimmed by 4 bases and the J gene end by 3 bases; junction bases not matched to a gene: 2. The CDR3 extends over 15 amino acids. From germline, CDR1 is LGHNA and CDR2 YSLEER. The CDR3 loop is CASSPGGNYNSPLHF. In DNA, the CDR3 is TGCGCCAGCAGCCCAGGGGGCAACTATAATTCACCCCTCCACTTT.

In its sample, this clone was seen a few times. The chain employs TRBV7-9 and TRBJ2-7, with D hard to call. The CDR3 extends over 11 amino acids. Germline assignment: CDR1 SEHNR and CDR2 FQNEAQ (reference sequence). Deletions cut 3 bases from V and 3 bases from J, with 3 bases between. In DNA form, the CDR3 reads TGTGCCAGCAGCTTTATCTACGAGCAGTACTTC. As protein: CASSFIYEQYF.

V usage is TRBV4-3 and J usage is TRBJ2-1, with 10 positions matching TRBD2. The V segment lost 0 bases and the J segment 9 bases; nucleotides outside the gene matches: 5. This CDR3 is built from 15 residues. The V gene's germline CDR1 is LGHNA and CDR2 YSLEER. The CDR3 DNA reads TGCGCCAGCAGCCAAGACAGCGGGGGGGCGCGTGAGCAGTTCTTC. Translated: CASSQDSGGAREQFF.

This clone was observed a single time. This chain joins TRBV6-1 and TRBJ2-5; 11 bases are shared with TRBD2. Per the germline V gene, CDR1 is MNHNS and CDR2 is SASEGT. The CDR3 sequence is 16 residues long. Unmatched junction bases numbered 8, after V lost 3 bases and J lost 5 bases. CDR3 coding DNA: TGTGCCAGCAGTGAGGGTAGCGGGGGGGCTTGGGAGACCCAGTACTTC. Its translation is CASSEGSGGAWETQYF.

The V gene is TRBV9, the J gene TRBJ1-6; 11 bases fit TRBD1. J was trimmed by 8 bases and V by 0 bases; bases with no gene match: 1. This CDR3 comprises 15 residues. CDR1 is SGDLS and CDR2 is YYNGEE in the germline V gene. The CDR3 region is CASSVGDRGYSPLHF. The CDR3 DNA reads as TGTGCCAGCAGCGTAGGGGACAGGGGGTATTCACCCCTCCACTTT.

The chain combines TRBV7-3 with TRBJ2-3; the D gene is possibly TRBD2 (5 bases). Germline V lookup: CDR1 SGHTA, CDR2 FQGTGA. V was shortened by 4 bases and J by 5 bases, with 13 bases between the two germline ends. The length of the CDR3 is 14 residues. The CDR3 loop reads CASSSGTGVDTQYF. The DNA for the CDR3 is TGTGCCAGCAGCTCCGGCACCGGGGTAGATACGCAGTATTTT.

This clone was recorded once. V gene TRBV18 combines with J gene TRBJ1-2; no clear D. V gave up 5 bases and J gave up 2 bases, with 9 bases separating them. From germline, CDR1 is KGHSH and CDR2 LQKENI. This CDR3 is 13 amino acids long. This CDR3 reads CASSTSGNYGYTF. Here the CDR3 DNA reads TGTGCCAGCTCAACATCAGGAAACTATGGCTACACCTTC.

This chain joins TRBV30 and TRBJ2-7, with D perhaps TRBD1 (5 bases). The CDR3 is 15 residues long. Germline assignment: CDR1 GTSNPN and CDR2 SVGIG (reference sequence). V was clipped by 0 bases and J by 6 bases, with 18 bases between them. CDR3 DNA sequence: TGTGCCTGGAGTGTACTGGCGGCAGGGCTAAGCGAGCAGTACTTC. This translates into CAWSVLAAGLSEQYF.

The chain employs TRBV29-1 and TRBJ2-7; D is unresolved. The CDR3 totals 13 residues. V lost 7 bases, J lost 2 bases, and 15 bases lay in between. CDR1 SQVTM and CDR2 ANQGSEA come from the germline V gene. CDR3 in amino acids: CSAQDGQTYEQYF. The CDR3 bases are TGCAGCGCCCAGGATGGTCAGACCTACGAGCAGTACTTC.

A single count supports this clone. V gene TRBV11-2 combines with J gene TRBJ1-2; D uncertain. Trimming pared 0 bases from V and 6 bases from J, leaving 17 bases between. Germline CDR1 SGHAT, CDR2 FQNNGV. The CDR3 consists of 16 residues. The CDR3 nucleotides read TGTGCCAGCAGCTTAGATCGGTTGTCAAACCGGGATGGCTACACCTTC. This encodes CASSLDRLSNRDGYTF.

V is TRBV7-6 and J is TRBJ2-7; D is uncertain. Germline CDR1 SGHVS, CDR2 FNYEAQ. V lost 8 bases, J lost 3 bases, and 11 bases lay in between. This CDR3 has 12 residues. The CDR3 protein is CASSILGYEQYF. In nucleotides, the CDR3 is TGTGCCAGCTCCATTCTAGGCTACGAGCAGTACTTC.

The chain employs TRBV11-1 and TRBJ2-1, with 7 bases that match TRBD2. The CDR3 loop spans 17 amino acids. V lost 1 base and J lost 3; bases outside the gene matches: 9. Looked up from germline, CDR1 is SGHAT and CDR2 is FQDESV (reference sequence). The CDR3 region has the DNA TGTGCCAGCAGCTTAGAGGGACGCGGGGGTCACTACAATGAGCAGTTCTTC. Translation: CASSLEGRGGHYNEQFF.

This clone was seen just once. This chain connects TRBV5-4 to TRBJ1-3; the match to TRBD1 covers 9 bases. Trimming took 2 bases from V and 4 from J; bases not matched to a gene: 4. This CDR3 region has 15 residues. Looked up from germline, CDR1 is SGHNT and CDR2 is YYREEE (reference sequence). The CDR3 bases are TGTGCCAGCAGCTTACAGGGGGCGCCCGGAAACACCATATATTTT. It codes for CASSLQGAPGNTIYF.

The CDR3 nucleotides are TGTGCCAGCAGCGTAGGAGGGGGACCCTTAGGAGAGACCCAGTACTTC. Protein product: CASSVGGGPLGETQYF. This sequence joins TRBV9 and TRBJ2-5; D is possibly TRBD1 (6 bases). Trimming took off 0 bases at V and 4 bases at J, with 16 bases between the two ends. Germline V gene sequence: CDR1 SGDLS, CDR2 YYNGEE. The CDR3 runs 16 residues.

The CDR3: CASSLNYEQYF. The CDR3, as DNA: TGTGCCAGCTCACTAAACTACGAGCAGTACTTC. This chain connects TRBV18 to TRBJ2-7; D unclear. The ends were cut back, 4 bases at V and 3 bases at J, with 4 bases in the middle. There are 11 residues in the CDR3. CDR1 and CDR2 from the germline V gene are KGHSH and LQKENI.

The CDR3, as DNA: TGCGCCAGCAGCTTCACAGGTGGCACTGAAGCTTTCTTT. Residues: CASSFTGGTEAFF. V usage is TRBV5-1 and J usage is TRBJ1-1, with D perhaps matching TRBD1 (5 bases). V was clipped by 2 bases and J by 4 bases, with 9 bases between them. The CDR3 loop spans 13 amino acids. Germline assignment: CDR1 SGHRS and CDR2 YFSETQ.

The gene calls are TRBV6-1 and TRBJ2-2, with TRBD2 matching 8 bases. The V and J ends lost 6 bases and 6 bases, in that order; junction bases with no gene match: 6. Germline CDR1 reads MNHNS; CDR2 reads SASEGT. The CDR3 loop spans 14 amino acids. CDR3 bases: TGTGCCAGCAGCCCTATAGCGGGGTCCGGGGAGCTGTTTTTT. This encodes CASSPIAGSGELFF.

The V gene is TRBV7-8, the J gene TRBJ1-5; tentative D call: TRBD1 (6 bases). The V end lost 5 bases, the J end lost 1 base, and 15 bases lay between the germline ends. This CDR3 region has 16 residues. Germline V gene data show CDR1 as SGHVS and CDR2 as FQNEAQ. In nucleotides, the CDR3 is TGTGCCAGCAGCCCCTCCCCGACAGGAAGCAATCAGCCCCAGCATTTT. Protein product: CASSPSPTGSNQPQHF.

The chain carries TRBV7-9 and TRBJ1-5, with TRBD1 identical over 9 bases. CDR1 is SEHNR and CDR2 is FQNEAQ in the germline V gene (reference sequence). The CDR3 is 13 amino acids. V was clipped by 4 bases and J by 6 bases; unmatched bases: 1. The CDR3 is CASSSTGGQPQHF. The CDR3, as DNA: TGTGCCAGCAGCTCGACAGGGGGTCAGCCCCAGCATTTT.

The V gene is TRBV7-9, the J gene TRBJ2-1; 7 nucleotides align to TRBD2. The CDR3 spans 18 residues. V lost 2 bases and J lost 0; bases outside the gene matches: 10. Germline V CDR1 and CDR2: SEHNR, FQNEAQ (reference sequence). The CDR3 here is CASSLIGGNIGSYNEQFF. The CDR3 DNA reads TGTGCCAGCAGCTTAATCGGGGGGAACATCGGCTCCTACAATGAGCAGTTCTTC.